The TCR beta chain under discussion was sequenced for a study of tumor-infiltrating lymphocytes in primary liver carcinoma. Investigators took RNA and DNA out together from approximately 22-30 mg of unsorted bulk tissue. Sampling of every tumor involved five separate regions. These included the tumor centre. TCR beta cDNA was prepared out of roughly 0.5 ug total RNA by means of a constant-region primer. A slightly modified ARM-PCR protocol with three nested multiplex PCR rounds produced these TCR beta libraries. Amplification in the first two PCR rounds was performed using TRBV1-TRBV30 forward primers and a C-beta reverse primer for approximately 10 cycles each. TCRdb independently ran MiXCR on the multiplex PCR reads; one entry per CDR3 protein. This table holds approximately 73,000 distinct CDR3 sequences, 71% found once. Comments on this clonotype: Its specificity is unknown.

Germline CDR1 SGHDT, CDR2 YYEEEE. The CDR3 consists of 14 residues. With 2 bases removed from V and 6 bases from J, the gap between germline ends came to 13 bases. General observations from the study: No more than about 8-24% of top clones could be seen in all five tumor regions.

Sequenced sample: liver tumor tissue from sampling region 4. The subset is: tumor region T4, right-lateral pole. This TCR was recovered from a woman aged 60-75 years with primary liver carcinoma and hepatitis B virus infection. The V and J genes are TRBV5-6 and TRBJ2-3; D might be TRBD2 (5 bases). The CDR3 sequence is CASSLLVPTDTQYF. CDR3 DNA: TGTGCCAGCAGCTTACTAGTGCCCACGGATACGCAGTATTTT.